The 28 T cell receptor beta chains given below trace back to one sample, sequenced in a study of CD8 T cells in Susac syndrome. An amount of RNA that ranged from roughly 0.45 to 1 ug was reverse transcribed with random hexamers. TCRdb recomputed calls from the immunoSEQ multiplex PCR reads with MiXCR, one row per CDR3 protein. The data contain 150,000 to 200,000 distinct CDR3 sequences, 90% to 95% of them seen just once; the ten biggest clones take up under 0.15%. Input material: CD4+ T cells from PBMCs. These receptors were taken from a human donor in good health.

The rearrangement joins TRBV27 to TRBJ1-5; D remains ambiguous. Trimming took 0 bases from V and 6 from J, leaving 12 bases between them. Looked up from germline, CDR1 is MNHEY and CDR2 is SMNVEV (reference sequence). CDR3 length: 15 residues. The CDR3 protein is CASSLSVASGQPQHF. CDR3 coding DNA: TGTGCCAGCAGTTTATCGGTCGCTTCGGGTCAGCCCCAGCATTTT.

This clonotype has only one observation. The genes are TRBV10-3 and TRBJ2-1; 8 bases fit TRBD1. The CDR3 runs 14 residues. The J segment lost 4 bases and the V segment lost 5 bases, leaving 4 bases of the junction unmatched. Per the germline V gene, CDR1 is ENHRY and CDR2 is SYGVKD. CDR3 sequence reads: CAISRDRNYNEQFF. CDR3 nucleotide sequence: TGTGCCATCAGTCGGGACAGGAATTACAATGAGCAGTTCTTC.

The gene calls are TRBV20-1 and TRBJ2-7, with D possibly TRBD2 on 6 matching bases. The CDR3 has 14 residues. In germline, CDR1 is DFQATT, CDR2 SNEGSKA (reference sequence). Trimming shortened V by 6 bases and J by 4 bases, and 19 bases separated the two germline ends. CDR3 sequence reads: CSAAKYGTGYEQYF. The CDR3 nucleotides are TGCAGTGCGGCGAAGTACGGGACTGGGTACGAGCAGTACTTC.

This chain connects TRBV7-8 to TRBJ1-5, with a weak D call TRBD1 (5 bases). Trimming took off 5 bases at V and 4 bases at J, with 9 bases between the two ends. There are 13 residues in the CDR3. CDR1 SGHVS and CDR2 FQNEAQ come from the germline V gene. CDR3 sequence reads: CASSDGTNQPQHF. In DNA, the CDR3 is TGTGCCAGCAGCGACGGGACTAATCAGCCCCAGCATTTT.

This rearrangement joins TRBV29-1 to TRBJ2-2; possible D gene TRBD1, 5 bases. Germline CDR1 and CDR2: SQVTM and ANQGSEA. Trimming left V 7 bases short and J 8 bases short, with 14 bases between. The CDR3 consists of 12 residues. CDR3 loop: CSGRDSIGELFF. In DNA, the CDR3 is TGCAGCGGGAGAGACAGTATAGGGGAGCTGTTTTTT.

V gene TRBV24-1 combines with J gene TRBJ1-2; unclear D gene. Germline lookup yields CDR1 KGHDR and CDR2 SFDVKD. Trimming took 4 bases from V and 4 from J, leaving 3 bases between them. The CDR3 runs 11 residues. Written as DNA, the CDR3 is TGTGCCACCAGTGACAGCTATGGCTACACCTTC. The encoded protein is CATSDSYGYTF.

The chain uses TRBV5-4 and TRBJ2-5; D possibly corresponds to TRBD2 (5 bases). The germline V and J ends were trimmed by 5 bases and 2 bases, with 19 bases remaining between them. The CDR3 is 16 amino acids. The germline V gene has CDR1 SGHNT and CDR2 YYREEE (reference sequence). The CDR3 loop is CASSFNLPGFQETQYF. As DNA, the CDR3 is TGTGCCAGCAGTTTTAACCTACCGGGATTTCAAGAGACCCAGTACTTC.

This chain connects TRBV29-1 to TRBJ2-1; 11 bases fit TRBD1. CDR3 length equals 14 residues. With V trimmed by 4 bases and J by 7 bases, 6 bases remained unmatched. Germline CDR1 and CDR2: SQVTM and ANQGSEA. This CDR3 reads CSVGRTGGINEQFF. The CDR3 DNA is TGCAGCGTTGGCCGGACAGGGGGCATAAATGAGCAGTTCTTC.

This rearrangement joins TRBV7-2 to TRBJ2-5, with a possible D match to TRBD2 (6 bases). V lost 7 bases, J lost 5 bases, and 11 bases lay in between. Germline assignment: CDR1 SGHTA and CDR2 FQGNSA. This CDR3 contains 12 residues. CDR3 amino acids: CASTAGMETQYF. The CDR3 DNA follows: TGTGCCAGCACGGCGGGAATGGAGACCCAGTACTTC.

The chain combines TRBV7-9 with TRBJ2-5, with D unresolved. V was trimmed by 1 base and J by 7 bases, leaving 7 bases between them. CDR1 and CDR2 (germline): SEHNR, FQNEAQ (reference sequence). The length of the CDR3 is 12 residues. DNA for the CDR3: TGTGCCAGCAGCTTAGAAGGTGGGACCCAGTACTTC. Translating it yields CASSLEGGTQYF.

V is TRBV20-1 and J is TRBJ1-5; no definite D call. V lost 2 bases to trimming and J lost 0 bases, with 8 bases between them. CDR1 is DFQATT and CDR2 is SNEGSKA in the germline V gene (reference sequence). The CDR3 runs to 14 residues. The CDR3 nucleotides are TGCAGTGCTAGACCCCTGTCTAGCAATCAGCCCCAGCATTTT. Amino acid sequence: CSARPLSSNQPQHF.

This chain links TRBV7-8 with TRBJ1-2, with 10 bases fitting TRBD1. Losses at the gene ends were 1 base for V and 7 bases for J; bases not matched to a gene: 6. The CDR3 is made up of 15 amino acids. Germline-derived CDR1 and CDR2 are SGHVS and FQNEAQ. CDR3 region: CASSLEAGTGAGYTF. The CDR3 DNA reads as TGTGCCAGCAGCTTAGAAGCTGGGACAGGGGCTGGCTACACCTTC. The full variable domain, its missing parts supplied by reference TRBV7-8 and TRBJ1-2, is GAGVSQSPRYKVAKRGQDVALRCDPISGHVSLFWYQQALGQGPEFLTYFQNEAQLDKSGLPSDRFFAERPEGSVSTLKIQRTQQEDSAVYLCASSLEAGTGAGYTFGSGTRLTVV.

This rearrangement joins TRBV24-1 to TRBJ2-5; D gene ambiguous. Per the germline V gene, CDR1 is KGHDR and CDR2 is SFDVKD. Deletions cut 2 bases from V and 1 base from J, with 10 bases between. This CDR3 contains 15 residues. CDR3 protein: CATSDSALTQETQYF. The CDR3 nucleotides are TGTGCCACCAGTGATTCGGCACTGACCCAAGAGACCCAGTACTTC.

The gene calls are TRBV30 and TRBJ2-7, with 10 bases identical to TRBD1. The germline V gene encodes CDR1 GTSNPN and CDR2 SVGIG (reference sequence). V shed 2 bases, J shed 3 bases, and the junction held 7 bases outside the gene matches. The CDR3 consists of 15 residues. CDR3 loop: CAWSSGTGVVYEQYF. CDR3 sequence (DNA): TGTGCCTGGAGTTCCGGGACAGGGGTCGTCTACGAGCAGTACTTC.

This clonotype appeared a single time. The rearrangement joins TRBV20-1 to TRBJ1-2, with 8 positions matching TRBD1. Germline CDR1 DFQATT, CDR2 SNEGSKA (reference sequence). The CDR3 is made up of 12 amino acids. Trimming removed 5 bases from V and 8 bases from J; junction bases left unmatched: 7. In nucleotides, the CDR3 is TGCAGTGCTTCGGGACAGGCGGGAGGCTACACCTTC. Amino acids: CSASGQAGGYTF.

V is TRBV7-2 and J is TRBJ2-3; 10 bases align to TRBD2. V lost 5 bases and J lost 8; bases outside the gene matches: 7. The CDR3 sequence is 14 residues long. The germline V gene has CDR1 SGHTA and CDR2 FQGNSA. The CDR3 DNA reads as TGTGCCAGCAGCCAACTAGCGGGGACTACTACGCAGTATTTT. Amino acid sequence: CASSQLAGTTTQYF.

This clonotype occurred a few times. The chain couples TRBV27 to TRBJ2-1, with TRBD2 identical over 13 bases. The germline V gene has CDR1 MNHEY and CDR2 SMNVEV (reference sequence). Trimming at V came to 5 bases and at J to 7 bases, leaving 5 bases not matched to a gene. This CDR3 comprises 15 residues. The DNA of the CDR3 is TGTGCCAGCAGTAGCGGACTAGCGGGGGTGAATGAGCAGTTCTTC. Translated: CASSSGLAGVNEQFF.

The V gene is TRBV4-2, the J gene TRBJ1-6; 7 bases map to TRBD1. The CDR3 totals 14 residues. V lost 5 bases, J lost 4 bases, and 2 bases stayed unmatched. The germline CDR1 and CDR2 sequences are LGHNA and YNFKEQ. CDR3 coding DNA: TGTGCCAGCAGCGGGACAGAGTATAATTCACCCCTCCACTTT. Protein product: CASSGTEYNSPLHF.

This rearrangement joins TRBV6-5 to TRBJ1-6; 7 nucleotides match TRBD1. Germline CDR1 reads MNHEY; CDR2 reads SVGAGI. With 4 bases clipped from V and 6 bases from J, the junction kept 3 bases outside the gene matches. The CDR3 loop spans 14 amino acids. The CDR3 loop reads CASSWGQLNSPLHF. For the CDR3, the DNA is TGTGCCAGCAGTTGGGGACAGCTTAATTCACCCCTCCACTTT.

The chain is built from TRBV7-2 and TRBJ2-5, with a tentative D call TRBD2 (5 bases). The CDR3 loop spans 16 amino acids. V was shortened by 1 base and J by 2 bases, with 14 bases between the two germline ends. Germline V gene sequence: CDR1 SGHTA, CDR2 FQGNSA. The CDR3 DNA reads TGTGCCAGCAGCTTAGGTTCTCGGAGCGGACAAGAGACCCAGTACTTC. Translation: CASSLGSRSGQETQYF.

The chain links TRBV12-3 or TRBV12-4 to TRBJ1-2; D gene ambiguous. V dropped 6 bases and J dropped 7 bases, with 18 bases sitting between them. CDR3 length: 14 residues. The CDR3 DNA follows: TGTGCCAGCAGACCTGGGAACCTAGGTCGTGGCTACACCTTC. Residues: CASRPGNLGRGYTF.

The chain uses TRBV30 and TRBJ2-7; 9 bases agree with TRBD1. After removal of 2 bases from V and 0 bases from J, the junction contained 5 bases not matched to a gene. Germline assignment: CDR1 GTSNPN and CDR2 SVGIG (reference sequence). This CDR3 has 15 amino acids. CDR3 sequence: CAWSRTGALSYEQYF. The CDR3 DNA is TGTGCCTGGAGTAGGACAGGGGCCCTCTCCTACGAGCAGTACTTC.

J is TRBJ2-5 and V is TRBV12-3 or TRBV12-4; possibly TRBD1 or TRBD2 for D (5 bases each). Trimming took off 6 bases at V and 1 base at J, with 9 bases between the two ends. This CDR3 has 13 amino acids. The CDR3 loop is CASRRGSQETQYF. CDR3 in DNA: TGTGCCAGCAGGAGGGGTAGCCAAGAGACCCAGTACTTC.

V and J are TRBV28 and TRBJ1-2, with D uncertain. The CDR3 contains 12 residues. Trimming left V 4 bases short and J 1 base short, with 4 bases between. Germline V CDR1 and CDR2: MDHEN, SYDVKM. The CDR3 spells CASSSDNYGYTF. CDR3 coding DNA: TGTGCCAGCAGTTCAGATAACTATGGCTACACCTTC.

CDR3 in DNA: TGTGCCAGCAGTTCCCCCCCGGGCTTTGGGGAGCAGTACTTC. Its translation is CASSSPPGFGEQYF. The rearrangement links TRBV28 to TRBJ2-7; D not resolved. V was cut by 4 bases and J by 7 bases, with 17 bases left in between. The CDR3 covers 14 residues. Germline loops: CDR1 MDHEN, CDR2 SYDVKM.

V and J are TRBV20-1 and TRBJ2-5; D unresolved. This CDR3 has 15 amino acids. From germline, CDR1 is DFQATT and CDR2 SNEGSKA (reference sequence). With 1 base removed from V and 0 bases from J, the gap between germline ends came to 12 bases. The CDR3 loop reads CSARGGSLYQETQYF. The CDR3 nucleotides are TGCAGTGCTAGAGGGGGTAGCCTGTACCAAGAGACCCAGTACTTC.

The chain recombines TRBV3-1 with TRBJ2-1; TRBD2 aligns across 10 bases. This CDR3 region has 15 residues. The germline V gene encodes CDR1 LGHDT and CDR2 YNNKEL (reference sequence). V was clipped by 5 bases and J by 15 bases; unmatched bases: 16. CDR3 nucleotide sequence: TGTGCCAGCAGCACCTCTAGCGGGGGTCACGATCCCACGTTCTTC. It encodes CASSTSSGGHDPTFF.

The chain combines TRBV29-1 with TRBJ2-7; D call uncertain. CDR3 size: 11 residues. Trimming pared 2 bases from V and 3 bases from J, leaving 5 bases between. Germline V gene sequence: CDR1 SQVTM, CDR2 ANQGSEA. The CDR3 reads CSVEKGYEQYF. CDR3 nucleotide sequence: TGCAGCGTTGAAAAAGGCTACGAGCAGTACTTC.